This T cell receptor beta chain derives from a study of CD8+CD57+ T cells in acquired aplastic anemia. Across the study: Each DNA sample taken from sorted CD4+ and CD8+ cells came to 3 to 4 ug on average.

Germline lookup yields CDR1 SNHLY and CDR2 FYNNEI. CDR3 length: 13 residues. It was genomic DNA that served as the template for profiling TCR beta VDJ and CDR3. Using its own MiXCR run on the reads, TCRdb lists one record per CDR3 protein. The sample carries more than 100,000 distinct CDR3 sequences, about half recorded once. Concerning this clonotype: Its antigen remains unknown. Its ends do not fully match the called genes, so a read error is possible.

Study-level results: Patients and controls turned out to have around 29 CD8+ CDR3 sequences in common.

Sequencing used sorted CD4+, CD8+, or CD8+CD57+ T cells (not recorded which) from PBMCs. The source is a human donor in good health, serving as a control. This chain uses TRBV2 with TRBJ2-2; D may be TRBD2 (5 bases). This chain's CDR3 is CASRPRYPGERFF. For the CDR3, the DNA is TGTGCCAGCAGGCCTAGATATCCCGGGGAGCGGTTTTTT.